This TCR beta chain was documented in a study of T cells after somatic rescue of genetic block. This clone has only one observation. Assay used: immunoSEQ multiplex PCR; TCRdb lists only in-frame clones, some missing. The profile shows around 67,000 clones, approximately 91% of them singletons. This CDR3 region has 14 residues. Deletions cut 1 base from V and 3 bases from J, with 10 bases between. Germline loops: CDR1 SGHVS, CDR2 FNYEAQ. V is TRBV7-6 and J is TRBJ2-7, with D tentatively TRBD1 (6 bases). The sequencing sample was made of peripheral blood mononuclear cells (PBMCs). This receptor was identified in a man aged 25 to 45. The CDR3 nucleotides are TGTGCCAGCAGCTTAGGTGTCAGGGGCTACGAGCAGTACTTC. It encodes CASSLGVRGYEQYF.